This T cell receptor (beta chain) was retrieved from a study of OX40 agonist ivuxolimab in advanced cancers. Study in general: The dose-escalation cohort was about 87% male, with a mean age of around 60 years, ranging about 23 to 90.

Sequencing was performed with immunoSEQ multiplex PCR; in TCRdb, only in-frame clones are kept and a portion is missing. The table lists 9,500 to 13,000 clones, just under 80% of them singletons. V gave up 0 bases and J gave up 1 base, with 6 bases separating them. CDR1 MNHEY and CDR2 SMNVEV come from the germline V gene (reference sequence). The CDR3 loop spans 14 amino acids. The sample here was CD4+ or CD8+ T cells sorted from blood, taken in a trial of the OX40 agonist ivuxolimab. The receptor's source is an adult with an advanced solid tumor such as melanoma, head and neck, liver or kidney cancer. This chain uses TRBV27 with TRBJ1-1; D unresolved. Written as DNA, the CDR3 is TGTGCCAGCAGTTTATCACGGACGAACACTGAAGCTTTCTTT. Its protein is CASSLSRTNTEAFF.